This T cell receptor beta chain came from a study of shared clonotypes between healthy human individuals. Study-level background: Each donor's CD8 memory used one plate, CD8 naive two, each CD4 subset three. Study-level results: Clonotypes which were not shared had lower generation probabilities than clonotypes that all four donors shared. Incompleteness in sorted-subset sequencing, despite large depth, was shown by rarefaction.

At a deep level, the assay was run. Only in-frame clones appear in the TCRdb table, and some are missing; sequencing was by immunoSEQ multiplex PCR. The table includes some 2,400,000 clones, almost 96% detected once. To note about this clone: Antigen unknown. The same CDR3 can be traced to other DNA sequences in this sample.

The source material was naive CD4+ T cells sorted from blood. Subset: CD45RA+ positively selected. The receptor comes from a man between 18 and 35 years old in good health.

The CDR3: CASSLNENTEAFF. CDR3 coding DNA: TGCGCCAGCAGCTTGAACGAGAACACTGAAGCTTTCTTT. The gene calls are TRBV5-1 and TRBJ1-1, with no clear D. Germline V CDR1 and CDR2: SGHRS, YFSETQ. The germline V and J ends were trimmed by 1 base and 1 base, with 5 bases remaining between them. CDR3 size: 13 residues.